This T cell receptor (beta chain) was observed in a study of CD8+CD57+ T cells in acquired aplastic anemia. Study summary: 3.2 ug was the average amount of DNA from sorted CD4+ and CD8+ cells. Findings and limits, study-wide: Overlap between patients and controls comprised 25 to 30 CD8+ CDR3 sequences.

CDR3 length: 13 residues. Trimming removed 2 bases at V and 5 bases at J, with 7 bases between. The germline V gene encodes CDR1 SEHNR and CDR2 FQNEAQ (reference sequence). Notes on this clonotype: The antigen remains unidentified.

TCR beta VDJ and CDR3 profiling used genomic DNA as template. TCRdb recomputed calls from the reads with MiXCR, one row per CDR3 protein. The sample lists some 140,000 distinct CDR3 sequences; roughly half were seen once. Patients chosen for sequencing had shown CD8+CD57+ cell expansion by flow cytometry. This chain connects TRBV7-9 to TRBJ2-1; no firm D call. The sequenced sample consisted of sorted CD4+, CD8+, or CD8+CD57+ T cells (not recorded which) from PBMCs. The TCR was taken from a human donor with aplastic anemia. CDR3 in DNA: TGTGCCAGCAGCTTATGGACCCACAATGAGCAGTTCTTC. It yields the protein CASSLWTHNEQFF.